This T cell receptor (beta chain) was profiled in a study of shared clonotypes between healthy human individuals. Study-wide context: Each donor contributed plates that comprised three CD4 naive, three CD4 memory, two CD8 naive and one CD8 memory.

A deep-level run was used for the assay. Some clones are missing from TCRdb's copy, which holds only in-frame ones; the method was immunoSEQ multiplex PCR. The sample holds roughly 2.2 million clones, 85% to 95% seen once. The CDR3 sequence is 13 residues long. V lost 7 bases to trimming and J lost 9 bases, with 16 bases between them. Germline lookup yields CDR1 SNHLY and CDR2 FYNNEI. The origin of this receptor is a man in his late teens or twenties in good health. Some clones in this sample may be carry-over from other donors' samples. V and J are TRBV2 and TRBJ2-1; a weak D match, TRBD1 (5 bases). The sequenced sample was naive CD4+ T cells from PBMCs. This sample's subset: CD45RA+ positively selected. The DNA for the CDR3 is TGTGCCAGCACCCCCCGGCACCAGGGTGAGCAGTTCTTC. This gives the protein CASTPRHQGEQFF. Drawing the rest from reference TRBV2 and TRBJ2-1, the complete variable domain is EPEVTQTPSHQVTQMGQEVILRCVPISNHLYFYWYRQILGQKVEFLVSFYNNEISEKSEIFDDQFSVERPDGSNFTLKIRSTKLEDSAMYFCASTPRHQGEQFFGPGTRLTVL.